A single sample is the source of the 18 T cell receptor beta chains below, sequenced in a study of PD-L1 blockade in urothelial cancer. Profiling relied on immunoSEQ multiplex PCR, and the TCRdb table lists in-frame clones only, not all of them. The sample consists of 45,000 or so clones, around 88% of them appearing once. This material consisted of PBMCs, taken around atezolizumab (anti-PD-L1) treatment. The source of these receptors is a man aged 80 or over with urothelial cancer.

This chain links TRBV11-3 with TRBJ2-5; D is uncertain. The CDR3 is 12 amino acids. CDR1 is SGHNT and CDR2 is YENEEA in the germline V gene. V lost 2 bases to trimming and J lost 1 base, with 2 bases between them. This CDR3 is CASSLRQETQYF. Here the CDR3 DNA reads TGTGCCAGCAGCTTACGCCAAGAGACCCAGTACTTC.

CDR3 protein: CASSWGHGEYEQYF. CDR3 coding DNA: TGTGCCAGCAGCTGGGGACATGGGGAATACGAGCAGTACTTC. This chain uses TRBV5-4 with TRBJ2-7; D may be TRBD1 (6 bases). Germline values: CDR1 SGHNT, CDR2 YYREEE (reference sequence). This CDR3 contains 14 residues. V shed 3 bases and J shed 4 bases, with 14 bases lying between them.

The chain links TRBV28 to TRBJ2-3; 11 bases agree with TRBD2. The germline V gene has CDR1 MDHEN and CDR2 SYDVKM. With 11 bases clipped from V and 4 bases from J, the junction kept 8 bases outside the gene matches. This CDR3 has 14 amino acids. As DNA, the CDR3 is TGTGCCCACCGACTAGCGGGAAGGTCAGATACGCAGTATTTT. This codes for CAHRLAGRSDTQYF. The entire variable domain, with the rest obtained from reference TRBV28 and TRBJ2-3, is as follows: DVKVTQSSRYLVKRTGEKVFLECVQDMDHENMFWYRQDPGLGLRLIYFSYDVKMKEKGDIPEGYSVSREKKERFSLILESASTNQTSMYLCAHRLAGRSDTQYFGPGTRLTVL.

The V call is TRBV5-1, the J call TRBJ2-7, with D possibly being TRBD1 (5 bases). The CDR3 covers 14 residues. V was pared by 3 bases and J by 3 bases, with 13 bases between. Germline lookup yields CDR1 SGHRS and CDR2 YFSETQ. The DNA for the CDR3 is TGCGCCAGCAGCTCGCCGACAGTGAGCTACGAGCAGTACTTC. The encoded protein is CASSSPTVSYEQYF.

For this clone: This specimen includes other DNA sequences encoding the same CDR3. The V and J genes are TRBV5-1 and TRBJ2-3; 11 positions agree with TRBD2. V shed 0 bases and J 0 bases; nucleotides not matched to a gene: 0. Germline V gives CDR1 SGHRS, CDR2 YFSETQ. The CDR3 is 16 residues long. CDR3 protein: CASSLGTSGSTDTQYF. The CDR3 DNA reads TGCGCCAGCAGCTTGGGGACTAGCGGGAGCACAGATACGCAGTATTTT.

The rearrangement joins TRBV27 to TRBJ1-2, with a possible D match to TRBD1 (5 bases). V was shortened by 6 bases and J by 8 bases, with 16 bases between the two germline ends. This CDR3 is built from 13 residues. Germline values: CDR1 MNHEY, CDR2 SMNVEV (reference sequence). In DNA form, the CDR3 reads TGTGCCAGCAGCCGCTACAGGATGGCGGGCTACACCTTC. It yields the protein CASSRYRMAGYTF.

The chain is built from TRBV18 and TRBJ2-2; 9 bases map to TRBD2. Germline trimming cut 1 base from V and 3 bases from J; bases unmatched to any gene: 6. CDR1 KGHSH and CDR2 LQKENI come from the germline V gene. CDR3 length: 17 residues. The CDR3: CASSPQPSGVHTGELFF. The CDR3 bases are TGTGCCAGCTCACCACAACCTAGCGGGGTTCACACCGGGGAGCTGTTTTTT.

The chain joins TRBV19 to TRBJ1-5; D remains unclear. CDR3 length: 14 amino acids. V was pared by 5 bases and J by 3 bases, with 11 bases between. The germline V gene encodes CDR1 LNHDA and CDR2 SQIVND (reference sequence). In DNA form, the CDR3 reads TGTGCCAGTAGTCCCCCCGTCCTCAATCAGCCCCAGCATTTT. Translation: CASSPPVLNQPQHF.

The rearrangement links TRBV4-1 to TRBJ2-7, with TRBD2 matching over 14 bases. The V gene end was trimmed by 6 bases and the J gene end by 6 bases; junction bases not matched to a gene: 22. CDR3 length: 20 amino acids. Germline-derived CDR1 and CDR2 are MGHRA and YSYEKL. This chain's CDR3 is CASSPRDGTSGSPTPREQYF. CDR3 coding DNA: TGCGCCAGCAGTCCAAGGGACGGGACTAGCGGGAGCCCGACCCCCCGCGAGCAGTACTTC.

V gene TRBV28 combines with J gene TRBJ2-7; unclear D gene. V lost 1 base, J lost 1 base, and 8 bases lay in between. The CDR3 loop spans 14 amino acids. In germline, CDR1 is MDHEN, CDR2 SYDVKM. CDR3 sequence reads: CASSLSLQSYEQYF. As DNA, the CDR3 is TGTGCCAGCAGTTTATCGCTACAGTCCTACGAGCAGTACTTC.

The chain links TRBV19 to TRBJ1-3, with a weak D call TRBD1 (5 bases). Germline CDR1 is LNHDA and CDR2 is SQIVND (reference sequence). The V end was cut by 5 bases, the J end by 0 bases, with 20 bases between. This CDR3 comprises 18 residues. In DNA, the CDR3 is TGTGCCAGTAGTGCGCAGGGACTCCTTCGAAGCTCTGGAAACACCATATATTTT. This encodes CASSAQGLLRSSGNTIYF.

This clone was counted a single time. V and J are TRBV5-1 and TRBJ2-5, with unresolved D. This CDR3 spans 14 amino acids. Germline CDR1 SGHRS, CDR2 YFSETQ. Trimming took off 0 bases at V and 2 bases at J, with 8 bases between the two ends. Written as DNA, the CDR3 is TGCGCCAGCAGCTTGGTAGTTGAGCAAGAGACCCAGTACTTC. It is translated as CASSLVVEQETQYF.

The chain links TRBV2 to TRBJ1-5; D is unclear. The CDR3 runs 13 residues. Trimming removed 2 bases at V and 5 bases at J, with 7 bases between. In germline, CDR1 is SNHLY, CDR2 FYNNEI. The CDR3: CASSEWEDQPQHF. CDR3 in DNA: TGTGCCAGCAGTGAATGGGAGGATCAGCCCCAGCATTTT.

The chain joins TRBV11-2 to TRBJ2-7; D not resolved. Per the germline V gene, CDR1 is SGHAT and CDR2 is FQNNGV. The V end was cut by 3 bases, the J end by 2 bases, with 8 bases between. The CDR3 is 13 residues long. In nucleotides, the CDR3 is TGTGCCAGCAGCTTGGCGGAACCCTACGAGCAGTACTTC. Translation gives CASSLAEPYEQYF.

The chain recombines TRBV27 with TRBJ1-2; D possibly corresponds to TRBD1 (6 bases). The CDR3 is 14 amino acids. The germline CDR1 and CDR2 sequences are MNHEY and SMNVEV (reference sequence). Trimming stripped 8 bases from V and 2 bases from J, with 15 bases between. This CDR3 reads CASAAWGGNYGYTF. CDR3 nucleotides: TGTGCCAGCGCGGCTTGGGGGGGCAACTATGGCTACACCTTC.

The sample holds one count of this clone. The rearrangement links TRBV7-2 to TRBJ2-2; D gene unclear. Between the trimmed V and J ends, which lost 4 bases and 0 bases, there was a span of 12 bases. CDR1 is SGHTA and CDR2 is FQGNSA in the germline V gene. The CDR3 loop spans 16 amino acids. In DNA, the CDR3 is TGTGCCAGCAGCTCGTCGACTTGGACGAACACCGGGGAGCTGTTTTTT. Residues: CASSSSTWTNTGELFF. The full variable domain, with the rest looked up from reference TRBV7-2 and TRBJ2-2, is GAGVSQSPSNKVTEKGKDVELRCDPISGHTALYWYRQSLGQGLEFLIYFQGNSAPDKSGLPSDRFSAERTGGSVSTLTIQRTQQEDSAVYLCASSSSTWTNTGELFFGEGSRLTVL.

This chain links TRBV27 with TRBJ1-2, with D tentatively TRBD1 (5 bases). V was cut by 5 bases and J by 8 bases, with 15 bases left in between. Looked up from germline, CDR1 is MNHEY and CDR2 is SMNVEV (reference sequence). CDR3 length: 13 amino acids. In DNA form, the CDR3 reads TGTGCCAGCAGTGATCAGGGCCCCTGGGGCTACACCTTC. This gives the protein CASSDQGPWGYTF.

V is TRBV9 and J is TRBJ2-3; perhaps TRBD1 as D (6 bases). The length of the CDR3 is 15 residues. V dropped 3 bases and J dropped 1 base, with 12 bases sitting between them. Germline V lookup: CDR1 SGDLS, CDR2 YYNGEE. Here the CDR3 DNA reads TGTGCCAGCAGCGCACAGGGATACGGCACAGATACGCAGTATTTT. Translated: CASSAQGYGTDTQYF.